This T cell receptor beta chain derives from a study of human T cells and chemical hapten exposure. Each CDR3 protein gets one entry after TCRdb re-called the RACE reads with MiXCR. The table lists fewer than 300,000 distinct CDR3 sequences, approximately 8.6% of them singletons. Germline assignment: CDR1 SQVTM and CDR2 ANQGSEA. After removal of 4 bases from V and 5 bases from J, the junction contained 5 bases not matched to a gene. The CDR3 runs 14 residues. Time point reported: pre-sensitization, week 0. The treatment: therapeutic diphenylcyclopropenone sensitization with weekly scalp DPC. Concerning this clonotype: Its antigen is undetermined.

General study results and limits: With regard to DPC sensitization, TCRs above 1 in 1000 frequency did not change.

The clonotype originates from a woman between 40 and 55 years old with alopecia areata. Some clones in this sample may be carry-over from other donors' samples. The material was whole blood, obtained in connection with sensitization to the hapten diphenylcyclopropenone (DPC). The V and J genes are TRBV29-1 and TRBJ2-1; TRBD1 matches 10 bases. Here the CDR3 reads CSVAGTGAHNEQFF. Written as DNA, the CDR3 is TGCAGCGTTGCCGGGACAGGGGCCCACAATGAGCAGTTCTTC.